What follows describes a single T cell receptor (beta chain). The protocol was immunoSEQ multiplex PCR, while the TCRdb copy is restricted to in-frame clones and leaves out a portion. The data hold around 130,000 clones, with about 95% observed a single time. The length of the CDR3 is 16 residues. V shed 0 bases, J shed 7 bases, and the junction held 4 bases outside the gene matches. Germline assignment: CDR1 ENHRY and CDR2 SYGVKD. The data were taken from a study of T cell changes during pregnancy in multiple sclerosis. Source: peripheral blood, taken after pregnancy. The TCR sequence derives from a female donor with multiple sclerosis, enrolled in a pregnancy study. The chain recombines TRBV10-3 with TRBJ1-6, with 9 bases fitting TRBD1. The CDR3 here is CAISESKGTGNSPLHF. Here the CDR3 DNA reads TGTGCCATCAGTGAGTCGAAGGGGACAGGGAATTCACCCCTCCACTTT.